This T cell receptor beta chain is drawn from a study of OX40 agonist ivuxolimab in advanced cancers. At the level of the study: Every 2 weeks, patients got intravenous ivuxolimab at one of six dose levels (0.01-10 mg/kg).

V trimming: 7 bases; J trimming: 7 bases; junction bases outside the gene matches: 9. The germline CDR1 and CDR2 sequences are MNHNS and SASEGT. This CDR3 is 14 amino acids long. Study results and caveats: With doses of 0.1-3.0 mg/kg, partial responders showed among the lowest clonal expansion.

Comments on this clone: The antigen is unknown.

Produced via immunoSEQ multiplex PCR; TCRdb's table is partial and in-frame only. This repertoire shows some 70,000 clones, approximately 85% found once; its top ten account for less than 0.55%. The receptor comes from an adult with an advanced solid tumor such as melanoma, head and neck, liver or kidney cancer. The chain employs TRBV6-1 and TRBJ2-2; TRBD1 agrees at 7 bases. Sample: CD4+ or CD8+ T cells sorted from blood, taken in a trial of the OX40 agonist ivuxolimab. The CDR3 DNA follows: TGTGCCAGCATTCCGACAGGGACGGGCGGGGAGCTGTTTTTT. Translated, it gives CASIPTGTGGELFF.